The TCR beta chain described here comes from a study of early stage breast cancer tumors. Study outcomes and limitations: Blood repertoires resembled normal breast more than tumor.

V lost 0 bases and J lost 2, with 9 bases in between. The CDR3 sequence is 14 residues long. Germline V lookup: CDR1 SGHNT, CDR2 YYREEE (reference sequence). Concerning this clone itself: Its specificity is unknown.

TCRdb's table, derived via immunoSEQ multiplex PCR, lists solely in-frame clones and lacks some. The repertoire holds several thousand clones, with under 65% as singletons. Source material: breast tumor tissue. The sequence came from a person aged 65 to 85 with breast cancer. The genes are TRBV5-4 and TRBJ2-7; D is possibly TRBD1 (6 bases). This CDR3 is CASSLEGVAYEQYF. The CDR3, as DNA: TGTGCCAGCAGCTTGGAGGGGGTAGCCTACGAGCAGTACTTC.